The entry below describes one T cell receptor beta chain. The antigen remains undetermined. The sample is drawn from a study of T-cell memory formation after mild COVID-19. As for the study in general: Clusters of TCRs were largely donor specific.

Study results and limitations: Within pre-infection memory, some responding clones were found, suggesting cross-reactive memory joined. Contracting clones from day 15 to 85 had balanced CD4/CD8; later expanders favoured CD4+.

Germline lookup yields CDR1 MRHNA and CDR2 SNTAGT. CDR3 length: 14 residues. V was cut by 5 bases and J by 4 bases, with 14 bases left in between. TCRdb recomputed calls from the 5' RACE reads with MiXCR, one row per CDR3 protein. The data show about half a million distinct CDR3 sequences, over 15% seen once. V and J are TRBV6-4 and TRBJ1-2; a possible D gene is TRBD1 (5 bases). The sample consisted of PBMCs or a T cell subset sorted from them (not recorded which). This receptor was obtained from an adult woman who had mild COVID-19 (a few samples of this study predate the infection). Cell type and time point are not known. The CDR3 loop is CASSPKPGPYGYTF. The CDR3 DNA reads TGTGCCAGCAGTCCAAAACCGGGGCCCTATGGCTACACCTTC.